The clone carrying this TCR beta chain was counted many times. The target antigen is unknown. This sample stems from a study of T-cell reconstitution after alpha-beta-depleted transplantation in children. Per germline, CDR1 SGHVS and CDR2 FNYEAQ. The V and J ends lost 5 bases and 0 bases, in that order; junction bases with no gene match: 4. The CDR3 is 15 amino acids. Study-wide results and caveats: Some patients showed high day-60 TCRbeta diversity, which derived from surviving recipient T cells and thymic progenitors.

The library targeted TCRbeta and was prepared with unique molecular identifiers. TCRdb re-called the PCR reads with MiXCR, one entry per CDR3 protein. The sample holds under 20,000 distinct CDR3 sequences, roughly 8.2% seen once. The receptor was derived from a boy under three years old who had a stem cell transplant for Wiskott-Aldrich syndrome, so the T cells may come from the graft donor. V and J are TRBV7-6 and TRBJ2-1, with 7 positions matching TRBD1. The sample consisted of PBMCs, mostly from graft donor cells, taken 60 days after TCRalphabeta/CD19-depleted stem cell transplant. The CDR3 nucleotides read TGTGCCAGCAGCCAAGGACAGGTCTCCTACAATGAGCAGTTCTTC. Translating it yields CASSQGQVSYNEQFF.